This paragraph reports one TCR beta chain. This clonotype was seen more than once but under ten times. No cognate antigen has been identified for it. Base qualities are missing; no much larger clone stands one base away. Amplification of TCR beta CDR3 regions was carried out from RNA transcripts. The first round of RT-PCR for the TCR CDR3 was performed with the HTBI primer set and the Qiagen OneStep RT-PCR kit. Libraries were constructed in a second round of multiplex PCR, after which size selection and purification were performed. The libraries were sequenced on an Illumina HiSeq2000 using paired-end 100 bp reads. From the authors' description of their analysis: SOAPnuke was used to process the raw data, throwing out any read that contained adapters or uncalled bases, had a mean Phred below 15, or lacked an exact constant-primer or identifier match. COPE v1.2.5 was used to merge high-quality paired reads, and clonotypes were defined as unique nucleotide sequences. Clonotypes were aligned to IMGT TRBV, TRBD and TRBJ reference segments using MiTCR v1.1. Analysis was restricted to V-J combinations with a frequency above 0.0001, which covered 98% to 99.2% of repertoires. The TCS score was defined as the ratio of F50 (clonal expansion) to E x V (chaos), calculated using BLOSUM62-based TCRdist between CDR3 peptides within each V-J. Welch's t-statistics and random forest reduced fewer than 600 V-J features to roughly 13, which were used in a naive Bayes classifier (R e1071). The public sequencing data were trimmed at Q25 with fastp and processed into clonotypes with MiXCR by TCRdb, which kept only in-frame beta chains. Records with the same CDR3 protein are collapsed into one entry carrying the most frequent genes and DNA. The V and J calls and clone size are TCRdb's, not the authors'. The sample table contains some 560,000 distinct CDR3 sequences; only one count was recorded for about 15% of them. The ten largest clones represent roughly 7.3% of the sample.

The data are from a study of T cells in Graves' hyperthyroidism and ophthalmopathy (dated by TCRdb to about 2019). In the study overall: Peripheral blood samples were taken at the time of initial diagnosis, prior to any treatment. TCR V-J signatures able to tell the groups apart were searched for in a discovery cohort of some 97 patients, of whom roughly 42 had Graves' ophthalmopathy and roughly 58 had stable Graves' hyperthyroidism. Prospective prediction of ophthalmopathy was tested in an independent validation cohort of 18 to 20 hyperthyroidism patients and 15 to 17 patients who later progressed to ophthalmopathy. For training and testing, the 80 to 100 patients in the discovery cohort were randomly divided in a 7:3 ratio. Thyroid tissue and blood T-cell repertoires from several Graves' hyperthyroidism patients were also compared in the study. After blood sampling, hyperthyroidism patients were treated with methimazole at a starting dose of 30 mg daily, and ophthalmopathy patients were treated with high-dose intravenous methylprednisolone. TCR Vbeta CDR3 sequencing of some 140 peripheral blood samples (43 ophthalmopathy, 75 hyperthyroidism and roughly 17 progressor patients) is reported in the paper. Overall study outcomes, separate from this receptor: In cross-validation, a model built on a 13 V-J signature told ophthalmopathy apart from stable hyperthyroidism with approximately 91% sensitivity and roughly 81% specificity, and in testing the same model reached 80%/75%. In validation, the model predicted progression to ophthalmopathy a median of around 6.5 months before onset, with roughly 70% sensitivity and roughly 77% specificity. Most expanded thyroid clonotypes (frequency above 0.001) were also found in blood, which suggests that blood repertoires may mirror thyroid immune responses. Sample size was not statistically predetermined, and blinding of investigators to group allocation was not performed.

In the germline V gene, CDR1 corresponds to ENHRY and CDR2 to SYGVKD. The CDR3 holds 19 amino acids from the cysteine to the phenylalanine. This entry keeps only the CDR3 DNA: 57 bases, framed from base 1. Germline trimming: 2 bases from V, 4 bases from J; junction bases outside gene matches: 14. Stable Graves' hyperthyroidism was defined as no progression to ophthalmopathy during 18 months of follow-up. Hyperthyroidism patients were newly diagnosed, had a disease duration of under 2 months, and were aged 18 to 65 years. The study excluded patients with uncontrolled infections, other autoimmune diseases, pregnancy or lactation. Clinical symptoms, serum thyroxine and TRAb, thyroid ultrasound, and orbital computed tomography formed the basis for the diagnoses. Ficoll-Paque density gradient centrifugation was used to isolate PBMCs from about 10 ml of fresh peripheral blood. Trizol reagent was used to extract total RNA, and RNA quality was then checked on an Agilent 2100 Bioanalyzer.

The sequenced sample consisted of blood. The sequence links TRBV10-3 to TRBJ2-6; 7 bases in between match TRBD2. This TCR derives from a woman aged 25 to 45 with Graves' hyperthyroidism. The nucleotides are TGTGCCATCAGTGAGCCACTCGGCGGGGGTCCTCCCGGGGCCAACGTCCTGACTTTC. This encodes CAISEPLGGGPPGANVLTF.